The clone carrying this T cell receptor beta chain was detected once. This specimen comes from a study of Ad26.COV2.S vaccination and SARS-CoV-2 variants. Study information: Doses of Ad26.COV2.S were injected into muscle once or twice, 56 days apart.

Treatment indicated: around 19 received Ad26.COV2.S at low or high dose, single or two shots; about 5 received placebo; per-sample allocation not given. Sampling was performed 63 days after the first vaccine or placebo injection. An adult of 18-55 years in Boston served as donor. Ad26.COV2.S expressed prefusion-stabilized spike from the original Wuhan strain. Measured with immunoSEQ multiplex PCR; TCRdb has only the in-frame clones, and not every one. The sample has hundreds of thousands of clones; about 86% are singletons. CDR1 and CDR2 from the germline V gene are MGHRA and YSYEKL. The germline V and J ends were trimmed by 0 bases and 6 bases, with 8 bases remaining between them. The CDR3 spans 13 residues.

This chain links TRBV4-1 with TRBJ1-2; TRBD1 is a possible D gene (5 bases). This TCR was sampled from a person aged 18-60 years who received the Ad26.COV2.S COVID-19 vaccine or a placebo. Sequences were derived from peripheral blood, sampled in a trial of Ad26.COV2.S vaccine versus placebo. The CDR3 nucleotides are TGCGCCAGCAGCCAAGACAGGGCTAATGGCTACACCTTC. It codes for CASSQDRANGYTF.